The 8 T cell receptor beta chains listed next were all sequenced from one sample in a study of patients and donors after allogeneic stem cell transplantation. TCRdb re-called the RT-PCR reads through MiXCR, storing one row per CDR3 protein. The profile shows some 960,000 distinct CDR3 sequences, approximately 18% of them singletons. Sequencing was carried out using blood, either unsorted or a sorted T cell fraction (not recorded which). Receptors were obtained from a human donor who was either an allogeneic HSCT recipient or a stem cell or donor lymphocyte infusion donor (not recorded which). It is not recorded whose cells these are; they may come from a transplant donor.

This rearrangement joins TRBV6-1 to TRBJ1-1, with D maybe TRBD1 (6 bases). The CDR3 is 15 residues long. Trimming stripped 5 bases from V and 3 bases from J, with 16 bases between. CDR1 is MNHNS, CDR2 SASEGT, per germline. CDR3 loop: CASSTTGGRHTEAFF. In DNA, the CDR3 is TGTGCCAGCAGTACGACCGGGGGGCGGCACACTGAAGCTTTCTTT.

This clonotype was counted only a few times. The chain joins TRBV11-2 to TRBJ2-7; TRBD2 matches 9 bases. Germline loops: CDR1 SGHAT, CDR2 FQNNGV. The CDR3 has 16 amino acids. V dropped 3 bases and J dropped 2; count of bases not matched to a gene: 8. In nucleotides, the CDR3 is TGTGCCAGCAGCTTGTATAGGACTAGCGCGACCTACGAGCAGTACTTC. This sequence encodes CASSLYRTSATYEQYF.

CDR3 in DNA: TGCGCCAGCAGCTTGGTGGCTAGCGGGACCCACAATGAGCAGTTCTTC. Its translation is CASSLVASGTHNEQFF. V gene TRBV5-1 combines with J gene TRBJ2-1; 9 nucleotides match TRBD2. This CDR3 is built from 16 residues. Germline V lookup: CDR1 SGHRS, CDR2 YFSETQ. V was pared by 0 bases and J by 5 bases, with 6 bases of the junction left unmatched.

This clonotype showed up just a few times. The chain has TRBV10-3 and TRBJ2-7; D not resolved. V lost 6 bases, J lost 0 bases, and 9 bases lay in between. The CDR3 sequence is 13 residues long. Germline lookup yields CDR1 ENHRY and CDR2 SYGVKD. This chain's CDR3 is CAIRGKSSYEQYF. The CDR3 nucleotides are TGTGCCATCAGGGGAAAGAGCTCCTACGAGCAGTACTTC.

Here the CDR3 reads CASSSLRGQGRNTIYF. CDR3 bases: TGTGCCAGCAGCTCATTGAGGGGACAGGGCCGGAACACCATATATTTT. V and J are TRBV11-2 and TRBJ1-3, with TRBD1 identical over 9 bases. V lost 4 bases and J lost 7; bases outside the gene matches: 11. The CDR3 length is 16 residues. Germline loops: CDR1 SGHAT, CDR2 FQNNGV.

This clonotype has a handful of counts. V usage is TRBV5-1 and J usage is TRBJ2-5; weak D call: TRBD2 (6 bases). From germline, CDR1 is SGHRS and CDR2 YFSETQ. This CDR3 is 13 amino acids long. The germline V and J ends were trimmed by 4 bases and 2 bases, with 9 bases remaining between them. The CDR3 bases are TGCGCCAGCAGCGGGACTCTGCAAGAGACCCAGTACTTC. Amino acid sequence: CASSGTLQETQYF.

The rearrangement joins TRBV9 to TRBJ2-1, with D perhaps matching TRBD2 (7 bases). V lost 5 bases and J 7 bases, leaving 16 bases between the germline ends. The CDR3 is 14 residues long. In germline, CDR1 is SGDLS, CDR2 YYNGEE. The DNA of the CDR3 is TGTGCCAGCAGTGTGGGGGGGCGAGCTAATGAGCAGTTCTTC. Its translation: CASSVGGRANEQFF.

This clonotype was picked up one time. V and J are TRBV11-1 and TRBJ2-6, with 8 bases aligning to TRBD1. Germline CDR1 is SGHAT and CDR2 is FQDESV (reference sequence). V gave up 1 base and J gave up 0 bases; unmatched junction bases: 5. CDR3 length: 18 amino acids. The CDR3 coding sequence is TGTGCCAGCAGCTTAGACGGACAGGGTTTCTCTGGGGCCAACGTCCTGACTTTC. It specifies CASSLDGQGFSGANVLTF.